One and the same sample provided the 21 T cell receptor beta chains below, sequenced in a study of shared clonotypes between healthy human individuals. Measured with immunoSEQ multiplex PCR; TCRdb has only the in-frame clones, and not every one. This sample has approximately 400,000 clones, with around 96% found just once. Source material: memory CD8+ T cells sorted from blood. Subset in this sample: CD45RO+ cells pooled with CCR7-negative TemRA cells. These receptors all stem from a man younger than 40 in good health.

This chain links TRBV11-3 with TRBJ2-1; D might be TRBD1 (6 bases). The CDR3 spans 12 residues. Trimming removed 5 bases at V and 4 bases at J, with 6 bases between. Germline V gene sequence: CDR1 SGHNT, CDR2 YENEEA. Here the CDR3 reads CASSGTYNEQFF. The DNA for the CDR3 is TGTGCCAGCAGCGGGACATACAATGAGCAGTTCTTC.

J is TRBJ2-3 and V is TRBV25-1; TRBD2 aligns across 7 bases. Germline CDR1 reads MGHDK; CDR2 reads SYGVNS. The CDR3 length is 15 residues. Trimming took 8 bases from V and 4 from J; bases not matched to a gene: 12. CDR3 DNA: TGTGCCAGCGGAAGTAGCGGGTTTAGAGCAGATACGCAGTATTTT. As protein: CASGSSGFRADTQYF.

This chain connects TRBV4-2 to TRBJ2-5; D might be TRBD1 (5 bases). Matching the DNA end better, TRBJ2-7 makes the J call doubtful. The CDR3 length is 15 residues. From germline, CDR1 is LGHNA and CDR2 YNFKEQ. In DNA, the CDR3 is TGTGCCAGCAGCCAAGGTAGTCAGGGCGAGTACGAGCAGTACTTC. Amino acids: CASSQGSQGEYEQYF.

The chain is built from TRBV30 and TRBJ1-1; possible D gene TRBD1, 6 bases. V lost 5 bases and J lost 4, with 11 bases in between. The CDR3 is made up of 12 amino acids. Germline CDR1 is GTSNPN and CDR2 is SVGIG (reference sequence). The CDR3 region is CAWSTGSTEAFF. CDR3 DNA sequence: TGTGCCTGGTCCACAGGGTCCACTGAAGCTTTCTTT.

This rearrangement joins TRBV5-1 to TRBJ2-6; 9 nucleotides agree with TRBD2. V trimming: 2 bases; J trimming: 2 bases; junction bases outside the gene matches: 2. This CDR3 is 16 amino acids long. The germline V gene encodes CDR1 SGHRS and CDR2 YFSETQ. Here the CDR3 reads CASSFSSGTGANVLTF. The CDR3 DNA reads TGCGCCAGCAGCTTTTCTAGCGGGACTGGGGCCAACGTCCTGACTTTC.

The chain links TRBV15 to TRBJ2-5, with 10 positions matching TRBD2. This CDR3 has 17 amino acids. Germline CDR1 reads LNHNV; CDR2 reads YYDKDF (reference sequence). With V trimmed by 0 bases and J by 4 bases, 8 bases remained unmatched. CDR3 sequence reads: CATSRDRLAGARETQYF. The CDR3, as DNA: TGTGCCACCAGCAGAGATCGTCTAGCGGGAGCCCGAGAGACCCAGTACTTC.

The chain is built from TRBV28 and TRBJ2-2; D assignment may be TRBD1 or TRBD2 (5 bases each). CDR1 and CDR2 from the germline V gene are MDHEN and SYDVKM. CDR3 size: 16 residues. Trimming pared 3 bases from V and 1 base from J, leaving 12 bases between. The CDR3 region has the DNA TGTGCCAGCAGTTTCCCGGGGCAGGGGAACACCGGGGAGCTGTTTTTT. Translated: CASSFPGQGNTGELFF.

The chain uses TRBV5-6 and TRBJ2-1; 10 bases agree with TRBD1. Germline values: CDR1 SGHDT, CDR2 YYEEEE. Trimming took 4 bases from V and 3 from J; bases not matched to a gene: 4. This CDR3 is built from 15 residues. Here the CDR3 reads CASSPDRGDYNEQFF. Written as DNA, the CDR3 is TGTGCCAGCAGCCCGGACAGGGGGGACTACAATGAGCAGTTCTTC.

The CDR3 sequence: CASSYGAHYEQYF. For the CDR3, the DNA is TGTGCCAGCAGTTACGGGGCCCACTACGAGCAGTACTTC. V and J are TRBV6-5 and TRBJ2-7, with D possibly being TRBD1 (5 bases). The CDR3 is made up of 13 amino acids. Trimming removed 2 bases from V and 3 bases from J, with 8 bases in between. CDR1 is MNHEY, CDR2 SVGAGI, per germline.

The CDR3 DNA is TGTGCCAGCAGCTTAGATGTGCCCGAGTCCGGGACCGGGTCAGATACGCAGTATTTT. This sequence encodes CASSLDVPESGTGSDTQYF. The chain joins TRBV11-2 to TRBJ2-3; D is tentatively TRBD1 or TRBD2 (5 bases each). Looked up from germline, CDR1 is SGHAT and CDR2 is FQNNGV. CDR3 length equals 19 residues. Trimming pared 0 bases from V and 4 bases from J, leaving 23 bases between. Full variable domain (missing parts from reference TRBV11-2 and TRBJ2-3): EAGVAQSPRYKIIEKRQSVAFWCNPISGHATLYWYQQILGQGPKLLIQFQNNGVVDDSQLPKDRFSAERLKGVDSTLKIQPAKLEDSAVYLCASSLDVPESGTGSDTQYFGPGTRLTVL.

CDR3 DNA: TGCGCCAGCAGCTTCGGACAGGGGGAAGCTTTCTTT. Its translation is CASSFGQGEAFF. The rearrangement links TRBV5-1 to TRBJ1-1, with 9 bases fitting TRBD1. With V trimmed by 2 bases and J by 8 bases, 1 base remained unmatched. The CDR3 has 12 amino acids. CDR1 and CDR2 (germline): SGHRS, YFSETQ.

The chain carries TRBV6-1 and TRBJ2-7; 10 bases fit TRBD1. Germline V gene lookup returns CDR1 MNHNS and CDR2 SASEGT. Unmatched junction bases numbered 3, after V lost 7 bases and J lost 0 bases. The CDR3 runs to 14 residues. The DNA of the CDR3 is TGTGCCAGCACCCGGGACAGGGGCTCCTACGAGCAGTACTTC. Its protein is CASTRDRGSYEQYF.

This chain links TRBV27 with TRBJ2-3, with TRBD2 as a possible D gene (6 bases). This CDR3 is 16 amino acids long. V lost 7 bases, J lost 9 bases, and 26 bases lay in between. Germline CDR1 reads MNHEY; CDR2 reads SMNVEV (reference sequence). CDR3 bases: TGTGCCAGCAAAGGGTCGCTTGAGACTCTGCGGGGCACGCAGTATTTT. Amino acid sequence: CASKGSLETLRGTQYF.

This clone showed up just once. The DNA for the CDR3 is TGTGCCAGCTCACCCCCGGGGGGACCCAACTACGAGCAGTACTTC. Its protein is CASSPPGGPNYEQYF. The chain is built from TRBV18 and TRBJ2-7, with 7 bases matching TRBD2. This CDR3 spans 15 amino acids. From germline, CDR1 is KGHSH and CDR2 LQKENI. V lost 3 bases and J lost 3; bases outside the gene matches: 8.

The J gene is TRBJ2-4, the V gene TRBV19; 8 positions match TRBD1. Germline CDR1 and CDR2: LNHDA and SQIVND (reference sequence). V trimming: 6 bases; J trimming: 1 base; junction bases outside the gene matches: 8. The CDR3 extends over 16 amino acids. The CDR3 coding sequence is TGTGCCAGTAGCAGGGGGCCAGCTGTGGCCAAAAACATTCAGTACTTC. This sequence encodes CASSRGPAVAKNIQYF.

This chain uses TRBV30 with TRBJ2-7, with 8 bases identical to TRBD1. The ends lost 1 base at V and 4 bases at J; junction bases unmatched: 9. The CDR3 length is 15 residues. CDR1 is GTSNPN and CDR2 is SVGIG in the germline V gene (reference sequence). The CDR3 region is CAWSARTGLRYEQYF. CDR3 DNA sequence: TGTGCCTGGAGTGCCCGGACAGGGCTTAGATACGAGCAGTACTTC.

The rearrangement joins TRBV7-9 to TRBJ1-2; maybe TRBD1 (5 bases). V was pared by 4 bases and J by 4 bases, with 16 bases between. This CDR3 has 15 residues. CDR1 and CDR2 from the germline V gene are SEHNR and FQNEAQ (reference sequence). CDR3 bases: TGTGCCAGCAGCTCTACCGGGACCCTCTTCTATGGCTACACCTTC. It yields the protein CASSSTGTLFYGYTF. The variable domain in full, completed from reference TRBV7-9 and TRBJ1-2, reads DTGVSQNPRHKITKRGQNVTFRCDPISEHNRLYWYRQTLGQGPEFLTYFQNEAQLEKSRLLSDRFSAERPKGSFSTLEIQRTEQGDSAMYLCASSSTGTLFYGYTFGSGTRLTVV.

This chain uses TRBV5-3 with TRBJ2-1; 8 bases are a match to TRBD2. TRBV5-3 counts as an open reading frame of uncertain function. The V and J ends lost 3 bases and 4 bases, in that order; junction bases with no gene match: 15. CDR3 length equals 18 residues. CDR3 DNA sequence: TGTGCCAGAAGCTCAACCGGGCGGGAGCGGGGGCTTTACAATGAGCAGTTCTTC. This sequence encodes CARSSTGRERGLYNEQFF.

The V and J genes are TRBV7-9 and TRBJ1-2; TRBD1 might be the D (6 bases). There are 12 residues in the CDR3. Trimming took 1 base from V and 7 from J, leaving 7 bases between them. CDR1 is SEHNR and CDR2 is FQNEAQ in the germline V gene (reference sequence). The CDR3 loop reads CASSLVQGGYTF. The DNA for the CDR3 is TGTGCCAGCAGCTTAGTACAGGGTGGCTACACCTTC.

This chain connects TRBV6-5 to TRBJ1-2; 7 nucleotides agree with TRBD1. This CDR3 region has 14 residues. Germline trimming cut 6 bases from V and 8 bases from J; bases unmatched to any gene: 12. Germline CDR1 is MNHEY and CDR2 is SVGAGI. CDR3 in amino acids: CASSRGQSFGGYTF. The CDR3 DNA reads as TGTGCCAGCAGCCGGGGACAGTCGTTTGGAGGCTACACCTTC.

J is TRBJ2-7 and V is TRBV20-1; D is perhaps TRBD2 (6 bases). The germline V and J ends were trimmed by 4 bases and 6 bases, with 7 bases remaining between them. The CDR3 has 10 residues. In germline, CDR1 is DFQATT, CDR2 SNEGSKA (reference sequence). The DNA for the CDR3 is TGCAGTGCTAAGGAGGGCGAGCAGTACTTC. It codes for CSAKEGEQYF.